A selection of T cell receptor beta chains follows, all from one sample in a study of Graves' ophthalmopathy and Graves' hyperthyroidism. One entry per CDR3 protein results from TCRdb running MiXCR on the multiplex PCR reads. The table shows some 520,000 distinct CDR3 sequences, with about an eighth occurring only once. Source material: blood. These receptors were obtained from a woman in her twenties or thirties with Graves' ophthalmopathy. CDR3s include the opening cysteine and the closing phenylalanine or tryptophan.

>TRBV7-9
CASSPPMGRETQYF
>TRBV28
CATTIEYEQYF
>TRBV7-9
CASSLGGQEAQYF
>TRBV14
CASSQARLRDSQIYGYTF
>TRBV7-3
CASSLIPRGARRSNTEAFF
>TRBV28
CASSRAPTEIGNQPQHF
>TRBV29-1
CSVGDRLAQSRTQYF
>TRBV12-3/TRBV12-4
CASSLGPSTEAFF
>TRBV11-2
CASRQTGMIGNTIYF
>TRBV28
CASTLMASNQPQHF
>TRBV5-1
CASSLVSGNYNSPLHF
>TRBV15
CATSRVYLNRARDQPQHF
>TRBV6-5
CASSTPGVSTGYTF
>TRBV7-2
CASSLDRGKPKNIQYF
>TRBV12-3/TRBV12-4
CASSWVREGGYTF
>TRBV15
CATSRGGGTEAFF
>TRBV28
CASSPPPGTVQRLFF
>TRBV3-1
CASSQVAESRQYF